A single sample gave rise to the 27 T cell receptor beta chains below, sequenced in a study of regulatory T cells in long-lasting Graves disease. Stated time point: newly diagnosed GD, antithyroid drugs for less than 3 months. Following extraction of RNA from PBMCs, that RNA was used to make the TCR library. Investigators prepared the TCR beta libraries by applying iRepertoire HTBI primers and Arm-PCR of CDR3 regions. MiXCR, applied by TCRdb to the multiplex PCR reads, yields one record per CDR3 protein. The sample includes under 300,000 distinct CDR3 sequences, 15% to 20% of them seen just once. Source: peripheral blood mononuclear cells (PBMCs), taken at new diagnosis, from a patient treated with antithyroid drugs. The receptor set was obtained from a female donor with Graves disease.

This clonotype has a handful of counts. The rearrangement links TRBV2 to TRBJ1-3, with 11 positions matching TRBD1. The V gene's germline CDR1 is SNHLY and CDR2 FYNNEI. The trim removed 5 bases at V and 0 bases at J, leaving 3 bases unmatched. The CDR3 contains 16 residues. CDR3 DNA sequence: TGTGCCAGCAGTAGGGGACAGGGGGTCTCTGGAAACACCATATATTTT. Amino acid sequence: CASSRGQGVSGNTIYF.

This clonotype has a count of ten or more. The J gene is TRBJ1-1, the V gene TRBV6-1; TRBD1 might be the D (6 bases). The CDR3 has 14 residues. V dropped 2 bases and J dropped 5 bases, with 12 bases sitting between them. CDR1 MNHNS and CDR2 SASEGT come from the germline V gene. The CDR3 here is CASSESDSLTEAFF. The CDR3 DNA sequence: TGTGCCAGCAGTGAATCGGACAGTTTGACTGAAGCTTTCTTT.

This clonotype occurred many times. The rearrangement joins TRBV29-1 to TRBJ1-1; possibly TRBD1 for D (6 bases). This CDR3 contains 14 residues. The germline V gene has CDR1 SQVTM and CDR2 ANQGSEA. V was cut by 7 bases and J by 1 base, with 16 bases left in between. CDR3 DNA: TGCAGCGCGGGGGCGGGGGGCAGGAACACTGAAGCTTTCTTT. Protein: CSAGAGGRNTEAFF.

This clonotype was detected many times. The chain carries TRBV3-1 and TRBJ2-5; tentative D call: TRBD2 (6 bases). Per germline, CDR1 LGHDT and CDR2 YNNKEL (reference sequence). The CDR3 totals 14 residues. V lost 5 bases to trimming and J lost 1 base, with 11 bases between them. In nucleotides, the CDR3 is TGTGCCAGCAGCTATGCGGGGATCCAAGAGACCCAGTACTTC. Translated, it gives CASSYAGIQETQYF.

This clonotype was counted many times. A much larger clone lies one base from this, so it may be a read error. The rearrangement links TRBV12-3 or TRBV12-4 to TRBJ1-4, with D perhaps matching TRBD1 (5 bases). This CDR3 contains 14 residues. CDR3 nucleotides: TGTGCCGGCAGTCCCGACAGAACTAATGAAAAACTGTTTTTT. This translates into CAGSPDRTNEKLFF.

This clonotype was counted at least ten times. The V and J genes are TRBV9 and TRBJ2-7; possible D gene TRBD2, 5 bases. The germline V gene has CDR1 SGDLS and CDR2 YYNGEE. This CDR3 has 14 amino acids. V shed 0 bases and J shed 3 bases, with 10 bases lying between them. The CDR3 is CASSVGGMNYEQYF. Here the CDR3 DNA reads TGTGCCAGCAGCGTAGGAGGGATGAACTACGAGCAGTACTTC.

This chain connects TRBV7-9 to TRBJ2-6; a weak D match, TRBD1 (6 bases). Trimming took off 5 bases at V and 1 base at J, with 9 bases between the two ends. The CDR3 sequence is 15 residues long. Germline V gives CDR1 SEHNR, CDR2 FQNEAQ (reference sequence). CDR3 loop: CASSRGQSGANVLTF. The CDR3, as DNA: TGTGCCAGCAGCCGAGGACAGTCTGGGGCCAACGTCCTGACTTTC.

V is TRBV20-1 and J is TRBJ2-1, with TRBD2 matching over 8 bases. The CDR3 is 18 residues long. In germline, CDR1 is DFQATT, CDR2 SNEGSKA (reference sequence). V was pared by 5 bases and J by 4 bases, with 19 bases of the junction left unmatched. CDR3 sequence: CSALNLFGAGGLYNEQFF. CDR3 in DNA: TGCAGTGCTCTCAACCTTTTCGGGGCGGGAGGACTTTACAATGAGCAGTTCTTC.

This clonotype came up many times. V gene TRBV12-3 or TRBV12-4 combines with J gene TRBJ1-5; D gene uncertain. The CDR3 extends over 12 amino acids. V lost 2 bases to trimming and J lost 7 bases, with 6 bases between them. CDR3 coding DNA: TGTGCCAGCAGTTTACGATTGCAGCCCCAGCATTTT. Its protein is CASSLRLQPQHF.

This clonotype was detected only a few times. The rearrangement uses TRBV5-4 and TRBJ1-2, with 7 bases matching TRBD1. Germline-derived CDR1 and CDR2 are SGHNT and YYREEE (reference sequence). The CDR3 runs to 14 residues. V dropped 0 bases and J dropped 3; count of bases not matched to a gene: 2. CDR3 amino acids: CASSLGGTDYGYTF. CDR3 DNA sequence: TGTGCCAGCAGCTTGGGTGGGACAGACTATGGCTACACCTTC. Full variable domain (missing parts from reference TRBV5-4 and TRBJ1-2): ETGVTQSPTHLIKTRGQQVTLRCSSQSGHNTVSWYQQALGQGPQFIFQYYREEENGRGNFPPRFSGLQFPNYSSELNVNALELDDSALYLCASSLGGTDYGYTFGSGTRLTVV.

In its sample, this clonotype was seen a few times. This chain uses TRBV4-3 with TRBJ1-2; no definite D call. V lost 1 base, J lost 3 bases, and 18 bases lay in between. The CDR3 has 17 amino acids. The germline V gene encodes CDR1 LGHNA and CDR2 YSLEER. Written as DNA, the CDR3 is TGCGCCAGCAGCCAAGGGGTCACAGCAGGAATTGACTATGGCTACACCTTC. Encoded protein: CASSQGVTAGIDYGYTF.

This clonotype was seen repeatedly, ten times or more. This chain links TRBV14 with TRBJ2-5, with 13 bases fitting TRBD2. The germline V gene has CDR1 SGHDN and CDR2 FVKESK. The ends lost 0 bases at V and 2 bases at J; junction bases unmatched: 6. The length of the CDR3 is 18 residues. CDR3 residues: CASSQELAGGETQETQYF. In DNA, the CDR3 is TGTGCCAGCAGCCAAGAACTAGCGGGAGGGGAAACACAAGAGACCCAGTACTTC.

In this sample, this clonotype turned up many times. The chain couples TRBV7-2 to TRBJ2-1; no clear D. The CDR3 covers 11 residues. The V end lost 0 bases, the J end lost 10 bases, and 4 bases lay between the germline ends. The germline gives CDR1 SGHTA, CDR2 FQGNSA. The CDR3 region has the DNA TGTGCCAGCAGCTTAGCGGGGGAGCAGTTCTTC. Amino acids: CASSLAGEQFF.

The CDR3 loop reads CASSFWRTNSPLHF. CDR3 nucleotide sequence: TGTGCCAGCAGTTTTTGGCGGACCAATTCACCCCTCCACTTT. The V and J genes are TRBV28 and TRBJ1-6; D not certain. V gave up 3 bases and J gave up 7 bases, with 10 bases separating them. This CDR3 is built from 14 residues. Germline V gene data show CDR1 as MDHEN and CDR2 as SYDVKM.

The chain carries TRBV7-3 and TRBJ1-2; 9 bases map to TRBD1. This CDR3 has 15 amino acids. The V and J ends lost 5 bases and 3 bases, in that order; junction bases with no gene match: 7. CDR1 SGHTA and CDR2 FQGTGA come from the germline V gene. CDR3 DNA sequence: TGTGCCAGCAGCCCAGGGACAGGGAAGGACTATGGCTACACCTTC. The encoded protein is CASSPGTGKDYGYTF.

As regards this clonotype: This may arise from a read error, as a much more abundant clone is one base away. The chain combines TRBV4-1 with TRBJ2-3, with D perhaps matching TRBD2 (6 bases). The CDR3 is 16 amino acids. CDR1 is MGHRA and CDR2 is YSYEKL in the germline V gene. The CDR3 is CASSQGRGPLADTQSF. The CDR3 DNA reads TGCGCCAGCAGCCAAGGGCGGGGCCCCCTGGCAGATACGCAGTCTTTT.

This clonotype was counted at least ten times. The rearrangement links TRBV24-1 to TRBJ2-1; D perhaps matches TRBD2 (5 bases). The CDR3 is 14 residues long. V was cut by 5 bases and J by 4 bases, with 11 bases left in between. Germline V gene data show CDR1 as KGHDR and CDR2 as SFDVKD. The CDR3 spells CATSGAANYNEQFF. CDR3 sequence (DNA): TGTGCCACCAGTGGAGCGGCAAATTACAATGAGCAGTTCTTC.

Many counts were recorded for this clonotype. The CDR3 spells CASSFSQGAAFF. Here the CDR3 DNA reads TGTGCCAGCAGTTTTTCTCAGGGTGCGGCTTTCTTT. The V call is TRBV12-3 or TRBV12-4, the J call TRBJ1-1, with D possibly TRBD1 on 5 matching bases. The CDR3 is 12 residues long. Trimming pared 3 bases from V and 11 bases from J, leaving 13 bases between.

The chain joins TRBV2 to TRBJ1-1; 8 bases are shared with TRBD1. Germline CDR1 SNHLY, CDR2 FYNNEI. V shed 8 bases and J 10 bases; nucleotides not matched to a gene: 15. CDR3 length: 14 amino acids. CDR3 region: CASQRQGAASGAFF. For the CDR3, the DNA is TGTGCCAGCCAACGGCAGGGGGCGGCCAGCGGAGCTTTCTTT.

A few counts support this clonotype. The V gene is TRBV7-6, the J gene TRBJ2-7; D is ambiguous. CDR3 length: 13 amino acids. Germline CDR1 SGHVS, CDR2 FNYEAQ. The ends were cut back, 2 bases at V and 3 bases at J, with 8 bases in the middle. The CDR3 nucleotides are TGTGCCAGCAGCTTACAACTAAACTACGAGCAGTACTTC. Translated, it gives CASSLQLNYEQYF.

This clonotype was recorded at least ten times. The chain uses TRBV24-1 and TRBJ2-2; D is uncertain. CDR3 length: 15 amino acids. Per the germline V gene, CDR1 is KGHDR and CDR2 is SFDVKD. Trimming removed 3 bases from V and 1 base from J, with 8 bases in between. This CDR3 is CATSDGRWNTGELFF. The CDR3 coding sequence is TGTGCCACCAGTGATGGGCGATGGAACACCGGGGAGCTGTTTTTT.

This clonotype came up many times. The chain recombines TRBV29-1 with TRBJ2-7, with D maybe TRBD2 (5 bases). The V end lost 4 bases, the J end lost 2 bases, and 21 bases lay between the germline ends. Germline V lookup: CDR1 SQVTM, CDR2 ANQGSEA. This CDR3 comprises 16 residues. The CDR3 spells CSVVSAEAARPYEQYF. In DNA, the CDR3 is TGCAGCGTTGTCTCTGCTGAAGCGGCTAGACCCTACGAGCAGTACTTC.

This clonotype was seen repeatedly, ten times or more. The rearrangement links TRBV9 to TRBJ2-2; 10 nucleotides line up with TRBD2. Germline-derived CDR1 and CDR2 are SGDLS and YYNGEE. The length of the CDR3 is 16 residues. The J segment lost 3 bases and the V segment lost 4 bases, leaving 6 bases of the junction unmatched. CDR3 DNA: TGTGCCAGCAGCTCCTGGACTAGCGGTTACACCGGGGAGCTGTTTTTT. This translates into CASSSWTSGYTGELFF.

The chain uses TRBV24-1 and TRBJ2-5, with D perhaps TRBD1 (5 bases). This CDR3 contains 15 residues. Germline assignment: CDR1 KGHDR and CDR2 SFDVKD. The V and J ends lost 2 bases and 1 base respectively, with 10 bases between them. CDR3 sequence (DNA): TGTGCCACCAGTGATTCCGGACACATCCAAGAGACCCAGTACTTC. As protein: CATSDSGHIQETQYF.

On this clonotype: A much larger clone differs from this one at a single base, so this may be a read error. The chain recombines TRBV6-1 with TRBJ1-2; the match to TRBD1 covers 7 bases. The CDR3 has 17 amino acids. Looked up from germline, CDR1 is MNHNS and CDR2 is SASEGT. CDR3 in DNA: TGTGCCAGCAGCGGGGGGAGGGGGCTATCCCCAGCCTATGGCCACACCTTC. Its translation: CASSGGRGLSPAYGHTF.

This clonotype appeared many times. V usage is TRBV6-1 and J usage is TRBJ2-3; D gene uncertain. V was trimmed by 2 bases and J by 1 base, leaving 16 bases between them. CDR3 length: 17 amino acids. Germline loops: CDR1 MNHNS, CDR2 SASEGT. DNA for the CDR3: TGTGCCAGCAGTGAATGGAGTATCGCGGCCCGCACAGATACGCAGTATTTT. Its protein is CASSEWSIAARTDTQYF.

This clonotype was detected ten times or more. The chain carries TRBV29-1 and TRBJ2-3; 7 bases match TRBD1. Germline V gives CDR1 SQVTM, CDR2 ANQGSEA. V lost 7 bases and J lost 1; bases outside the gene matches: 5. The CDR3 totals 13 residues. The CDR3 loop reads CSAGDSRTDTQYF. As DNA, the CDR3 is TGCAGCGCCGGGGACAGCCGCACAGATACGCAGTATTTT.